The 32 T cell receptor beta chains in this list originate from one sample, sequenced in a study of T cell changes during pregnancy in multiple sclerosis. Measured with immunoSEQ multiplex PCR; TCRdb has only the in-frame clones, and not every one. The sample includes more than 50,000 clones, roughly 91% seen only once; the top ten take about 0.85%. Specimen: peripheral blood, collected before pregnancy. Receptor source: a female donor with multiple sclerosis, enrolled in a pregnancy study.

This clone occurred once. The V and J genes are TRBV5-8 and TRBJ1-2; 8 nucleotides line up with TRBD1. Trimming took 4 bases from V and 2 from J; bases not matched to a gene: 10. CDR3 length: 16 amino acids. Germline V CDR1 and CDR2: SGHTS, YDEGEE. Written as DNA, the CDR3 is TGTGCCAGCAGCCCGCTCGGACAGGGAGGCAACTATGGCTACACCTTC. Translation: CASSPLGQGGNYGYTF.

DNA for the CDR3: TGTGCCAGCAGTTTTAGGGAGACGAAGACCCAGTACTTC. Its protein is CASSFRETKTQYF. The chain couples TRBV27 to TRBJ2-5, with D perhaps matching TRBD2 (5 bases). Germline loops: CDR1 MNHEY, CDR2 SMNVEV (reference sequence). This CDR3 is 13 amino acids long. Trimming took 3 bases from V and 6 from J, leaving 11 bases between them.

This rearrangement joins TRBV2 to TRBJ1-1; D gene ambiguous. Germline CDR1 SNHLY, CDR2 FYNNEI. Trimming stripped 5 bases from V and 5 bases from J, with 9 bases between. This CDR3 is built from 12 residues. The CDR3 sequence is CASSYGETEAFF. CDR3 coding DNA: TGTGCCAGCAGTTACGGGGAGACTGAAGCTTTCTTT.

The V call is TRBV5-1, the J call TRBJ1-1, with D possibly matching TRBD1 (6 bases). Trimming cost V 6 bases and J 0 bases, with 12 bases left between them. Per the germline V gene, CDR1 is SGHRS and CDR2 is YFSETQ. This CDR3 is 14 amino acids long. DNA for the CDR3: TGCGCCAGCACCACCGGACAGATGAACACTGAAGCTTTCTTT. Its translation: CASTTGQMNTEAFF.

V and J are TRBV6-1 and TRBJ2-5; 7 positions agree with TRBD1. The CDR3 spans 15 residues. With V trimmed by 1 base and J by 2 bases, 4 bases remained unmatched. Per germline, CDR1 MNHNS and CDR2 SASEGT. Here the CDR3 reads CASSEEGTEQETQYF. The CDR3 coding sequence is TGTGCCAGCAGTGAAGAGGGGACAGAGCAAGAGACCCAGTACTTC.

This chain joins TRBV25-1 and TRBJ2-5, with D perhaps matching TRBD2 (5 bases). The germline V gene has CDR1 MGHDK and CDR2 SYGVNS. The CDR3 loop spans 11 amino acids. Trimming removed 6 bases at V and 5 bases at J, with 7 bases between. CDR3 sequence reads: CASRERETQYF. DNA for the CDR3: TGTGCCAGCAGGGAGCGGGAGACCCAGTACTTC.

Here the CDR3 DNA reads TGTGCCAGCAGCCCAGGCGGCAGGGACGAGCAGTACTTC. Translation: CASSPGGRDEQYF. The chain links TRBV7-3 to TRBJ2-7; D possibly corresponds to TRBD1 (5 bases). Germline V CDR1 and CDR2: SGHTA, FQGTGA. This CDR3 comprises 13 residues. The V and J ends lost 5 bases and 5 bases respectively, with 13 bases between them.

This chain's CDR3 is CASSSRLAGDQETQYF. The DNA of the CDR3 is TGTGCCAGCAGCTCCCGACTAGCGGGGGACCAAGAGACCCAGTACTTC. The V gene is TRBV6-6, the J gene TRBJ2-5; 12 nucleotides align to TRBD2. Germline CDR1 reads MNHNY; CDR2 reads SVGAGI (reference sequence). After removal of 6 bases from V and 0 bases from J, the junction contained 5 bases not matched to a gene. This CDR3 has 16 residues.

V gene TRBV4-3 combines with J gene TRBJ1-3; D call uncertain. V was pared by 1 base and J by 0 bases, with 10 bases between. The CDR3 loop spans 16 amino acids. Germline V gene sequence: CDR1 LGHNA, CDR2 YSLEER. The CDR3 DNA follows: TGCGCCAGCAGCCAAGCCCTACGCTCCTCTGGAAACACCATATATTTT. Its protein is CASSQALRSSGNTIYF.

V and J are TRBV4-1 and TRBJ2-7, with 9 positions matching TRBD1. J was trimmed by 2 bases and V by 1 base; bases with no gene match: 3. The CDR3 covers 15 residues. CDR1 is MGHRA, CDR2 YSYEKL, per germline. This chain's CDR3 is CASSQAGTGTYEQYF. The CDR3 bases are TGCGCCAGCAGCCAAGCCGGGACAGGGACCTACGAGCAGTACTTC.

The chain employs TRBV6-4 and TRBJ1-6; D unclear. V lost 9 bases and J lost 1, with 7 bases in between. CDR3 length equals 13 residues. Per germline, CDR1 MRHNA and CDR2 SNTAGT. The CDR3 spells CASAVSYNSPLHF. The CDR3 nucleotides read TGTGCCAGTGCGGTGTCCTATAATTCACCCCTCCACTTT.

The chain combines TRBV7-3 with TRBJ2-1; D perhaps matches TRBD1 (6 bases). V lost 10 bases and J 6 bases, leaving 19 bases between the germline ends. CDR3 length: 14 amino acids. CDR1 SGHTA and CDR2 FQGTGA come from the germline V gene. The DNA for the CDR3 is TGTGCCAACGCCGGGCCACAGGGTACCAATGAGCAGTTCTTC. This encodes CANAGPQGTNEQFF.

The chain carries TRBV27 and TRBJ2-5; TRBD1 agrees at 11 bases. This CDR3 is 20 amino acids long. V dropped 2 bases and J dropped 1; count of bases not matched to a gene: 15. The germline gives CDR1 MNHEY, CDR2 SMNVEV (reference sequence). This CDR3 is CASSLPSYGQGARCQETQYF. The CDR3 DNA is TGTGCCAGCAGTTTACCCTCCTATGGACAGGGGGCGCGGTGCCAAGAGACCCAGTACTTC.

This clone was observed once. J is TRBJ2-3 and V is TRBV21-1; the table assigns TRBD1, which was not confirmed against the DNA. TRBV21-1 is shown as a pseudogene. The CDR3 spans 16 residues. As DNA, the CDR3 is TGTGCCAGCAGCAAAGGAGGACAGCCTAGCACAGATACGCAGTATTTT. Residues: CASSKGGQPSTDTQYF.

V gene TRBV7-9 combines with J gene TRBJ1-6; D is ambiguous. Germline V lookup: CDR1 SEHNR, CDR2 FQNEAQ (reference sequence). CDR3 size: 15 residues. V was shortened by 4 bases and J by 9 bases, with 16 bases between the two germline ends. DNA for the CDR3: TGTGCCAGCAGCTCCGTGGGAGGAGGGTCTTCACCCCTCCACTTT. The encoded protein is CASSSVGGGSSPLHF.

V usage is TRBV9 and J usage is TRBJ2-5; TRBD2 matches 10 bases. The CDR3 runs to 18 residues. The ends lost 2 bases at V and 3 bases at J; junction bases unmatched: 13. Germline CDR1 is SGDLS and CDR2 is YYNGEE. CDR3 in amino acids: CASSVRSASGGREETQYF. CDR3 in DNA: TGTGCCAGCAGCGTCCGGTCGGCTAGCGGGGGACGTGAAGAGACCCAGTACTTC.

The gene calls are TRBV10-3 and TRBJ1-5, with D maybe TRBD1 (6 bases). Per germline, CDR1 ENHRY and CDR2 SYGVKD. V was pared by 2 bases and J by 8 bases, with 13 bases between. CDR3 length: 14 residues. CDR3 bases: TGTGCCATCAGTGAGAGAATACAGGGAAAGCCCCAGCATTTT. It encodes CAISERIQGKPQHF.

This clone has more than one count but fewer than ten. The V and J genes are TRBV15 and TRBJ2-3; TRBD2 matches at 14 bases. The CDR3 length is 16 residues. Germline loops: CDR1 LNHNV, CDR2 YYDKDF (reference sequence). The V and J ends lost 4 bases and 3 bases, in that order; junction bases with no gene match: 3. CDR3 in amino acids: CATSKRLAGGTDTQYF. DNA of the CDR3: TGTGCCACCAGCAAACGACTAGCGGGGGGGACAGATACGCAGTATTTT. The full variable domain, rest sourced from reference TRBV15 and TRBJ2-3, is DAMVIQNPRYQVTQFGKPVTLSCSQTLNHNVMYWYQQKSSQAPKLLFHYYDKDFNNEADTPDNFQSRRPNTSFCFLDIRSPGLGDTAMYLCATSKRLAGGTDTQYFGPGTRLTVL.

CDR3 in DNA: TGTGCCAGCAGTGACGTCTACAGGACAGGGGACTATGGCTACACCTTC. Translation: CASSDVYRTGDYGYTF. The chain carries TRBV6-4 and TRBJ1-2; 9 bases agree with TRBD1. The ends lost 2 bases at V and 3 bases at J; junction bases unmatched: 7. This CDR3 has 16 amino acids. Germline CDR1 and CDR2: MRHNA and SNTAGT.

The V and J genes are TRBV29-1 and TRBJ2-1; TRBD1 matches 8 bases. The length of the CDR3 is 14 residues. Germline CDR1 SQVTM, CDR2 ANQGSEA. J lost 4 bases, V lost 3 bases, and 5 bases had no gene match. The chain's CDR3 is CSVDWTGLYNEQFF. CDR3 nucleotides: TGCAGCGTTGATTGGACAGGGCTATACAATGAGCAGTTCTTC.

The rearrangement links TRBV4-3 to TRBJ1-2; D unclear. Germline CDR1 and CDR2: LGHNA and YSLEER. Trimming removed 1 base from V and 4 bases from J, with 16 bases in between. This CDR3 comprises 16 residues. CDR3 nucleotide sequence: TGCGCCAGCAGCCAAGCCTTCGGACTTACGGGCTATGGCTACACCTTC. The encoded protein is CASSQAFGLTGYGYTF.

The rearrangement uses TRBV11-3 and TRBJ1-6; 7 positions match TRBD1. J lost 7 bases, V lost 5 bases, and 2 bases had no gene match. This CDR3 spans 13 amino acids. Germline loops: CDR1 SGHNT, CDR2 YENEEA. The CDR3 loop reads CASSRGLNSPLHF. Here the CDR3 DNA reads TGTGCCAGCAGCAGGGGGCTAAATTCACCCCTCCACTTT.

This clone was found once. V gene TRBV19 combines with J gene TRBJ1-1; D gene uncertain. V was cut by 7 bases and J by 2 bases, with 11 bases left in between. Germline V gives CDR1 LNHDA, CDR2 SQIVND (reference sequence). The CDR3 covers 13 residues. CDR3 in DNA: TGTGCCAGTAAGGAAGCGGTAAACACTGAAGCTTTCTTT. Protein: CASKEAVNTEAFF.

The chain recombines TRBV6-5 with TRBJ1-2, with D possibly TRBD1 on 6 matching bases. The germline gives CDR1 MNHEY, CDR2 SVGAGI. The V end lost 6 bases, the J end lost 0 bases, and 11 bases lay between the germline ends. The CDR3 is 14 amino acids. CDR3 residues: CASSRDNPNYGYTF. Written as DNA, the CDR3 is TGTGCCAGCAGCCGGGACAACCCTAACTATGGCTACACCTTC.

The chain has TRBV5-5 and TRBJ2-3; no clear D gene. V was shortened by 2 bases and J by 4 bases, with 11 bases between the two germline ends. This CDR3 is 14 amino acids long. The germline V gene has CDR1 SGHKS and CDR2 YYEKEE (reference sequence). The CDR3 spells CASSFPQNPDTQYF. The CDR3 region has the DNA TGTGCCAGCAGCTTTCCCCAAAATCCAGATACGCAGTATTTT.

The J gene is TRBJ1-5, the V gene TRBV11-2; D ambiguous. The CDR3 contains 15 residues. Trimming removed 3 bases from V and 3 bases from J, with 12 bases in between. CDR1 SGHAT and CDR2 FQNNGV come from the germline V gene. The CDR3 bases are TGTGCCAGCAGCTTGTCGGCAGGACTCAATCAGCCCCAGCATTTT. It yields the protein CASSLSAGLNQPQHF.

The chain is built from TRBV30 and TRBJ2-7, with D unresolved. The length of the CDR3 is 11 residues. Germline V gene sequence: CDR1 GTSNPN, CDR2 SVGIG (reference sequence). Trimming shortened V by 4 bases and J by 3 bases, and 7 bases separated the two germline ends. The CDR3 DNA is TGTGCCTGGACCCCAGGCTACGAGCAGTACTTC. It specifies CAWTPGYEQYF.

This sequence joins TRBV7-8 and TRBJ1-3; TRBD1 might be the D (5 bases). This CDR3 is built from 10 residues. CDR1 is SGHVS, CDR2 FQNEAQ, per germline. Trimming left V 11 bases short and J 9 bases short, with 11 bases between. Here the CDR3 reads CASGVGTIYF. CDR3 sequence (DNA): TGTGCCTCGGGGGTAGGCACCATATATTTT.

The chain couples TRBV6-5 to TRBJ2-3, with D maybe TRBD2 (5 bases). CDR3 length: 14 amino acids. Germline V gene sequence: CDR1 MNHEY, CDR2 SVGAGI. The V end was cut by 5 bases, the J end by 2 bases, with 11 bases between. CDR3 sequence: CASSRTHTTDTQYF. CDR3 nucleotides: TGTGCCAGCAGTAGGACTCATACCACAGATACGCAGTATTTT.

V and J are TRBV10-3 and TRBJ1-2, with a tentative D call TRBD1 (5 bases). Trimming stripped 5 bases from V and 6 bases from J, with 13 bases between. This CDR3 spans 13 amino acids. Germline V gene data show CDR1 as ENHRY and CDR2 as SYGVKD. CDR3 nucleotides: TGTGCCATCAGTAACTTAGACAGTCATGGCTACACCTTC. Amino acid sequence: CAISNLDSHGYTF.

The chain is built from TRBV13 and TRBJ2-3; TRBD2 matches 12 bases. Germline loops: CDR1 PRHDT, CDR2 FYEKMQ (reference sequence). The CDR3 sequence is 18 residues long. After removal of 1 base from V and 3 bases from J, the junction contained 8 bases not matched to a gene. This CDR3 reads CASSLVASGGAGTDTQYF. DNA for the CDR3: TGTGCCAGCAGCTTAGTGGCTAGCGGGGGGGCCGGGACAGATACGCAGTATTTT. Based on the CDR3 plus reference TRBV13 and TRBJ2-3, the full variable domain is AAGVIQSPRHLIKEKRETATLKCYPIPRHDTVYWYQQGPGQDPQFLISFYEKMQSDKGSIPDRFSAQQFSDYHSELNMSSLELGDSALYFCASSLVASGGAGTDTQYFGPGTRLTVL.

V gene TRBV10-3 combines with J gene TRBJ1-2; no clear D gene. The V gene's germline CDR1 is ENHRY and CDR2 SYGVKD. The V and J ends lost 10 bases and 3 bases respectively, with 18 bases between them. This CDR3 contains 14 residues. This chain's CDR3 is CATITRLEDYGYTF. In DNA, the CDR3 is TGTGCCACTATTACTCGGCTCGAGGACTATGGCTACACCTTC.